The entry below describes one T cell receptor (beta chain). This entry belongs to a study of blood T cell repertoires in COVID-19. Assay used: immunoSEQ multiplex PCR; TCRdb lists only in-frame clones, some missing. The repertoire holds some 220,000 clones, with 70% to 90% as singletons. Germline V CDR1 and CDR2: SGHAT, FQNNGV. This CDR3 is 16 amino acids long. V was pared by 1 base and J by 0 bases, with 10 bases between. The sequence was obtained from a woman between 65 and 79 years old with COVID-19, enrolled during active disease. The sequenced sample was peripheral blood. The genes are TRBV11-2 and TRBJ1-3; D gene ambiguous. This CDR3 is CASSLGGVHSGNTIYF. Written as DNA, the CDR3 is TGTGCCAGCAGCTTAGGTGGAGTTCACTCTGGAAACACCATATATTTT.